This T cell receptor beta chain is from a study of blood T cell repertoires in COVID-19. Across the whole study: Samples of COVID-19 (acute and convalescent) were obtained from the United States, Italy and Spain.

Germline loops: CDR1 MDHEN, CDR2 SYDVKM. The CDR3 has 15 amino acids. The trim removed 3 bases at V and 5 bases at J, leaving 9 bases unmatched. In the authors' workflow: Cell counts per sample came from amplifying reference gene primers. TCRdb's copy holds only in-frame clones and misses some; the assay was immunoSEQ multiplex PCR. The DNA gave D and trimming, while V, J and clone size come from that table. The data show 150,000 to 180,000 clones, about 80% seen once. The sample taken for sequencing was peripheral blood. V and J are TRBV28 and TRBJ1-2; TRBD1 matches at 7 bases. This TCR was sampled from a woman aged 55-75 years with COVID-19, enrolled during active disease. The CDR3 coding sequence is TGTGCCAGCAGTTTCGGTAGGACAGGCGTTTATGGCTACACCTTC. Amino acids: CASSFGRTGVYGYTF.